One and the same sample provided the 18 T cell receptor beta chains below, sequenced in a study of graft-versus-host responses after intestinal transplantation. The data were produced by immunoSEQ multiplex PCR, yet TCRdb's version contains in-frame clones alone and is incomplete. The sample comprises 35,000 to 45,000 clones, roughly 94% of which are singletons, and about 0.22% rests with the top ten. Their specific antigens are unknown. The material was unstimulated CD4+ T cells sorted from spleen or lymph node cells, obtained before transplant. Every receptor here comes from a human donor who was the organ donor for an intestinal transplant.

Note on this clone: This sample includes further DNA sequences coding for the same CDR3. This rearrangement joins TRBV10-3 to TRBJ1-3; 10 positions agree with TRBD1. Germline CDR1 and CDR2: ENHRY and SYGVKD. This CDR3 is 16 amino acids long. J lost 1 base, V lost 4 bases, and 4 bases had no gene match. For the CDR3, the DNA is TGTGCCATCAGTGGAGGACAGGGGGTTTCTGGAAACACCATATATTTT. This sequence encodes CAISGGQGVSGNTIYF.

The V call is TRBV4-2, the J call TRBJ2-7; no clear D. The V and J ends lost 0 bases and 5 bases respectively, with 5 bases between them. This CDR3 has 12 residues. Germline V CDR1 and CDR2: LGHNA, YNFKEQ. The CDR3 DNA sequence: TGTGCCAGCAGCCAAGATAGAAACGAGCAGTACTTC. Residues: CASSQDRNEQYF.

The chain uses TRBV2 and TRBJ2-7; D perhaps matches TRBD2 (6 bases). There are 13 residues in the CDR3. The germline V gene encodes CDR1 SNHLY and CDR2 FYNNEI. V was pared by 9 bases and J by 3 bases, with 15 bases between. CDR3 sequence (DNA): TGTGCCAGTTCGGGGGATTGGAGCTACGAGCAGTACTTC. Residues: CASSGDWSYEQYF. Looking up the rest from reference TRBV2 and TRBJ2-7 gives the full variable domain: EPEVTQTPSHQVTQMGQEVILRCVPISNHLYFYWYRQILGQKVEFLVSFYNNEISEKSEIFDDQFSVERPDGSNFTLKIRSTKLEDSAMYFCASSGDWSYEQYFGPGTRLTVT.

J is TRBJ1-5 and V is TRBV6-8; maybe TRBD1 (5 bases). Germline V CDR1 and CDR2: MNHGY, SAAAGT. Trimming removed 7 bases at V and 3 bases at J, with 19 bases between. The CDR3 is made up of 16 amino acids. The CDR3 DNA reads TGTGCCAGCACCAACCTGAAAGACAGCAACAATCAGCCCCAGCATTTT. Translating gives CASTNLKDSNNQPQHF.

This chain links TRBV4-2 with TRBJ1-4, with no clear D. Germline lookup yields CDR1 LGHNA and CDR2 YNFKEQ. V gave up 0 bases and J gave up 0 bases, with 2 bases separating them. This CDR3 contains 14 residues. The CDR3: CASSQEATNEKLFF. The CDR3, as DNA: TGTGCCAGCAGCCAAGAGGCAACTAATGAAAAACTGTTTTTT.

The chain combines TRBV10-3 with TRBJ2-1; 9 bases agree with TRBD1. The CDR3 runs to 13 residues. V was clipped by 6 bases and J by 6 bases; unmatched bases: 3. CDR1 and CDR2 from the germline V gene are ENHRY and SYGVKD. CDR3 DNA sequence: TGTGCCATCAGCCCGGGACAGGGCAATGAGCAGTTCTTC. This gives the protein CAISPGQGNEQFF.

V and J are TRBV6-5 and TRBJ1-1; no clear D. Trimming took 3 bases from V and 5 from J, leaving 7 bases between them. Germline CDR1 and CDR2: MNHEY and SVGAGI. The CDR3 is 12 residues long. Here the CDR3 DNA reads TGTGCCAGCAGTTATTACGAAACTGAAGCTTTCTTT. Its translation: CASSYYETEAFF.

Written as DNA, the CDR3 is TGTGCCAGCAGCTTAACGTTGAGGGGGTCTAGCACAGATACGCAGTATTTT. Protein: CASSLTLRGSSTDTQYF. The rearrangement joins TRBV7-2 to TRBJ2-3, with D possibly TRBD1 on 6 matching bases. V gave up 2 bases and J gave up 0 bases, with 15 bases separating them. Germline CDR1 reads SGHTA; CDR2 reads FQGNSA. CDR3 length: 17 residues.

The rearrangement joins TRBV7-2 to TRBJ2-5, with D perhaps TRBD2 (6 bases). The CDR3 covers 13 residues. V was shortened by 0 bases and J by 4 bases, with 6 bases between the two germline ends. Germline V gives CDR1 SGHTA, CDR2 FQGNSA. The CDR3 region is CASSLAGGETQYF. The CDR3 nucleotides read TGTGCCAGCAGCTTAGCGGGGGGAGAGACCCAGTACTTC.

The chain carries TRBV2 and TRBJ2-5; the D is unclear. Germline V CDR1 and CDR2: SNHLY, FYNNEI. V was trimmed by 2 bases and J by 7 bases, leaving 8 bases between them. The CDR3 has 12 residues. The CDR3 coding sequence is TGTGCCAGCAGTGAATTGTCTGGGACCCAGTACTTC. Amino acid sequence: CASSELSGTQYF.

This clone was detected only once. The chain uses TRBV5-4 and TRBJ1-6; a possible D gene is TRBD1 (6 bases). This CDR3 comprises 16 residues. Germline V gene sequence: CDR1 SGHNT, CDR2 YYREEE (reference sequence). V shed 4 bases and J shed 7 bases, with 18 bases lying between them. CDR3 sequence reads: CASSMPPGHDNSPLHF. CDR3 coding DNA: TGTGCCAGCAGCATGCCACCGGGACATGACAATTCACCCCTCCACTTT. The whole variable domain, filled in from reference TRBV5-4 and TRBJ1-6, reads ETGVTQSPTHLIKTRGQQVTLRCSSQSGHNTVSWYQQALGQGPQFIFQYYREEENGRGNFPPRFSGLQFPNYSSELNVNALELDDSALYLCASSMPPGHDNSPLHFGNGTRLTVT.

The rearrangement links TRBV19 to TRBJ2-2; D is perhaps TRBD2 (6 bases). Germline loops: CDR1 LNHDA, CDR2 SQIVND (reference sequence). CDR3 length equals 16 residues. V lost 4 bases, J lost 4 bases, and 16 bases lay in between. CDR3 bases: TGTGCCAGTAGTAGGGCTAGCAGGAGGGTCACCGGGGAGCTGTTTTTT. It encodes CASSRASRRVTGELFF.

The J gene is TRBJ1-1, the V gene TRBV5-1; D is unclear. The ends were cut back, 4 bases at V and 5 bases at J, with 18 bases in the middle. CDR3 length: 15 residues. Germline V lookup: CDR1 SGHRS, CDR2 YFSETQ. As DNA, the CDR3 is TGCGCCAGCAGCCTGACTTTTAACGGTGGGACTGAAGCTTTCTTT. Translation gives CASSLTFNGGTEAFF.

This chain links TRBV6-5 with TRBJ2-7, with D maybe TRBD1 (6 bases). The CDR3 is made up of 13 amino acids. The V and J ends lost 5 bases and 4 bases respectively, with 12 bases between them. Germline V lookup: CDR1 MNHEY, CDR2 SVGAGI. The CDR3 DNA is TGTGCCAGCAGTCCTCCGACAGGATACGAGCAGTACTTC. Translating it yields CASSPPTGYEQYF.

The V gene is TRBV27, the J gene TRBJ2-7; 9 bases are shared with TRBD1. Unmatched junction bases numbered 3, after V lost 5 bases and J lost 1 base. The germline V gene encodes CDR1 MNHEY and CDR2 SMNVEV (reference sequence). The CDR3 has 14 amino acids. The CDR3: CASSPTGGSYEQYF. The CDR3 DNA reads TGTGCCAGCAGTCCGACAGGGGGTTCCTACGAGCAGTACTTC.

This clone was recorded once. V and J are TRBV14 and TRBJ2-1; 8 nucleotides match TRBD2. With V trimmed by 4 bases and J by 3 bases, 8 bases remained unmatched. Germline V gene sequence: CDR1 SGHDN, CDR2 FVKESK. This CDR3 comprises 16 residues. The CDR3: CASSLNRGGYYNEQFF. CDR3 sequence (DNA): TGTGCCAGCAGCCTTAATCGGGGGGGTTACTACAATGAGCAGTTCTTC.

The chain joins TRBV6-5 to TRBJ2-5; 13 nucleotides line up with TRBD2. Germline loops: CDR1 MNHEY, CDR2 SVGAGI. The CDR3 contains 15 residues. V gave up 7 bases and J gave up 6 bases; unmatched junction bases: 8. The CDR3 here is CASTELAGGPKTQYF. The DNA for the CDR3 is TGTGCCAGCACCGAACTAGCGGGGGGGCCAAAGACCCAGTACTTC.

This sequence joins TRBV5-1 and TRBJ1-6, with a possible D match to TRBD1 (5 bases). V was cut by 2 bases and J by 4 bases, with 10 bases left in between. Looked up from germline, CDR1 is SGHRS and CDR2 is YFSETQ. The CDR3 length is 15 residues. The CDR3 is CASSFRDGYNSPLHF. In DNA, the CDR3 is TGCGCCAGCAGCTTTCGGGACGGGTATAATTCACCCCTCCACTTT.